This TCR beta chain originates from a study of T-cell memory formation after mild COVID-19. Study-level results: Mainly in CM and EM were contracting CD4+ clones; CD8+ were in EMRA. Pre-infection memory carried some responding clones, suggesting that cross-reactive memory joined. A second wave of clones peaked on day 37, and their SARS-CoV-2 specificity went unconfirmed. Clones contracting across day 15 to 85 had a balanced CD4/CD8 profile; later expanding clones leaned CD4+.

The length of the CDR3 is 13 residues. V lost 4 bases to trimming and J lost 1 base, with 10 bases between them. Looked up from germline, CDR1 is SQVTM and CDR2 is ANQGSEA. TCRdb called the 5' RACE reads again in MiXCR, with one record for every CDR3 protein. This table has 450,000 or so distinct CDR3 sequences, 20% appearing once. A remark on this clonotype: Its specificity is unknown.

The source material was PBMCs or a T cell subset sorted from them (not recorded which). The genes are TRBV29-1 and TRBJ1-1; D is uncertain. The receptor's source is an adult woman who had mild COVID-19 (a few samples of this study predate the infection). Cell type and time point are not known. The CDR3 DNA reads TGCAGCGTTGCCCGTCGAGGGAACACTGAAGCTTTCTTT. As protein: CSVARRGNTEAFF.